Detailed here is one TCR beta chain. The length of the CDR3 is 15 residues. Germline V gene sequence: CDR1 LNHDA, CDR2 SQIVND (reference sequence). V lost 5 bases and J 3 bases, leaving 14 bases between the germline ends. Per the original methods: Reference gene primers were amplified, and this amplification served to estimate nucleated cell counts. Generated by immunoSEQ multiplex PCR, the TCRdb table keeps only in-frame clones and is missing some. D and trimming come from the DNA, and the V and J calls and clone size come from that table. This sample yields 330,000 or so clones, of which approximately 90% are seen a single time; around 8.9% belongs to the top ten. The sample is drawn from a study of blood T cell repertoires in COVID-19. On the study more broadly: The United States, Italy and Spain provided the acute and convalescent COVID-19 samples. Sources were T cells, B-cell-depleted T cells, or PBMCs; the material itself was cDNA or gDNA.

The clonotype was recovered from a man younger than 40 with COVID-19, enrolled during active disease. The sample was peripheral blood. V is TRBV19 and J is TRBJ1-5, with D possibly TRBD1 on 6 matching bases. The CDR3 reads CASSPKTGYNQPQHF. CDR3 DNA sequence: TGTGCCAGTAGTCCAAAAACAGGGTACAATCAGCCCCAGCATTTT.